Shown below are 17 T cell receptor beta chains from a single sample sequenced in a study of blood T cell repertoires in COVID-19. The table came from immunoSEQ multiplex PCR; TCRdb's copy has only in-frame clones and leaves some out. The sample records fewer than 350,000 clones, 85% being singletons. The sample was PBMCs or T cells enriched from blood (not recorded which). The receptors derive from a woman aged 25 to 39 who had been exposed to COVID-19.

V is TRBV5-4 and J is TRBJ1-1; D is uncertain. The V gene's germline CDR1 is SGHNT and CDR2 YYREEE (reference sequence). The CDR3 loop spans 16 amino acids. Trimming left V 2 bases short and J 0 bases short, with 14 bases between. CDR3 in DNA: TGTGCCAGCAGCTTACCCAATACGGGGTTGAACACTGAAGCTTTCTTT. Translation: CASSLPNTGLNTEAFF.

The chain joins TRBV9 to TRBJ2-3; 8 positions match TRBD2. V gave up 4 bases and J gave up 1 base; unmatched junction bases: 5. This CDR3 is 15 amino acids long. Germline assignment: CDR1 SGDLS and CDR2 YYNGEE. The CDR3 DNA sequence: TGTGCCAGCAGCCCAAAGCGGGAGCGCACAGATACGCAGTATTTT. Protein: CASSPKRERTDTQYF.

The chain employs TRBV12-5 and TRBJ2-3; D is possibly TRBD1 (5 bases). CDR3 length equals 14 residues. Germline assignment: CDR1 LGHNT and CDR2 FRNRAP. V lost 2 bases and J lost 2, with 8 bases in between. The CDR3, as DNA: TGTGCTAGTGGTTTGCCAGGGTCCACAGATACGCAGTATTTT. Translation: CASGLPGSTDTQYF.

The J gene is TRBJ2-7, the V gene TRBV6-5, with 9 bases identical to TRBD2. After removal of 6 bases from V and 0 bases from J, the junction contained 6 bases not matched to a gene. CDR3 size: 15 residues. Germline assignment: CDR1 MNHEY and CDR2 SVGAGI. The CDR3 loop is CASSRTLAGSYEQYF. The CDR3 DNA reads as TGTGCCAGCAGCCGCACACTAGCGGGCTCCTACGAGCAGTACTTC.

V gene TRBV6-5 combines with J gene TRBJ2-5; 10 bases are a match to TRBD2. This CDR3 is 14 amino acids long. V dropped 8 bases and J dropped 1; count of bases not matched to a gene: 4. Germline CDR1 is MNHEY and CDR2 is SVGAGI. CDR3 protein: CASHLAGVQETQYF. The CDR3 nucleotides read TGTGCCAGCCACCTAGCGGGGGTCCAAGAGACCCAGTACTTC.

The chain carries TRBV7-9 and TRBJ2-7; D might be TRBD1 (6 bases). The CDR3 runs 14 residues. Germline V lookup: CDR1 SEHNR, CDR2 FQNEAQ (reference sequence). Trimming shortened V by 5 bases and J by 6 bases, and 17 bases separated the two germline ends. The CDR3 here is CASSTQSGAREQYF. DNA of the CDR3: TGTGCCAGCAGCACCCAATCAGGGGCTCGCGAGCAGTACTTC.

This clone has only one observation. The gene calls are TRBV27 and TRBJ2-1, with D possibly matching TRBD2 (6 bases). The CDR3 loop spans 16 amino acids. V lost 9 bases and J 0 bases, leaving 18 bases between the germline ends. CDR1 and CDR2 from the germline V gene are MNHEY and SMNVEV (reference sequence). Here the CDR3 reads CASSTRELSSYNEQFF. The CDR3 region has the DNA TGTGCCAGTTCTACACGGGAGTTAAGCTCCTACAATGAGCAGTTCTTC.

V usage is TRBV4-2 and J usage is TRBJ2-3; 7 nucleotides line up with TRBD1. V was pared by 8 bases and J by 1 base, with 9 bases of the junction left unmatched. Germline lookup yields CDR1 LGHNA and CDR2 YNFKEQ. The CDR3 covers 15 residues. The CDR3: CASDKGGERTDTQYF. As DNA, the CDR3 is TGTGCCAGCGATAAAGGGGGCGAACGCACAGATACGCAGTATTTT.

The V gene is TRBV10-3, the J gene TRBJ1-1, with D maybe TRBD1 (5 bases). Germline V gene data show CDR1 as ENHRY and CDR2 as SYGVKD. The ends were cut back, 4 bases at V and 3 bases at J, with 12 bases in the middle. There are 14 residues in the CDR3. CDR3 sequence (DNA): TGTGCCATCAGTGGGGGGGGTTGGTACACTGAAGCTTTCTTT. Protein: CAISGGGWYTEAFF.

The J gene is TRBJ2-1, the V gene TRBV6-2 or TRBV6-3; 14 bases map to TRBD2. The CDR3 is made up of 14 amino acids. The germline gives CDR1 MNHEY, CDR2 SVGEGT. The junction had 2 bases not matched to a gene; V was cut back by 5 bases and J by 8 bases. The CDR3 loop is CASSGLAGGDEQFF. The DNA for the CDR3 is TGTGCCAGCAGTGGACTAGCGGGGGGAGATGAGCAGTTCTTC.

This CDR3 is CANGAGQSYEQYF. The CDR3 DNA reads TGTGCCAACGGGGCGGGACAGTCCTACGAGCAGTACTTC. The chain has TRBV28 and TRBJ2-7; D possibly corresponds to TRBD1 (7 bases). Germline loops: CDR1 MDHEN, CDR2 SYDVKM. Trimming left V 10 bases short and J 1 base short, with 14 bases between. This CDR3 is built from 13 residues.

This rearrangement joins TRBV2 to TRBJ2-5, with a weak D call TRBD2 (7 bases). Trimming cost V 6 bases and J 4 bases, with 12 bases left between them. Germline CDR1 and CDR2: SNHLY and FYNNEI. There are 13 residues in the CDR3. CDR3 protein: CASRRGAGETQYF. The CDR3 DNA follows: TGTGCCAGCAGACGGGGGGCAGGAGAGACCCAGTACTTC.

The chain uses TRBV5-1 and TRBJ2-7; D may be TRBD1 (7 bases). V lost 5 bases and J 7 bases, leaving 19 bases between the germline ends. Germline lookup yields CDR1 SGHRS and CDR2 YFSETQ. This CDR3 has 14 residues. In DNA, the CDR3 is TGCGCCAGCAGACCGGAGGGGGCCCTGGGAGAGCAGTACTTC. This translates into CASRPEGALGEQYF.

The gene calls are TRBV4-3 and TRBJ2-3; a possible D gene is TRBD1 (5 bases). Germline assignment: CDR1 LGHNA and CDR2 YSLEER. Trimming cost V 2 bases and J 4 bases, with 10 bases left between them. The CDR3 loop spans 14 amino acids. The CDR3, as DNA: TGCGCCAGCAGCCAATGGGGCGTCGCAGATACGCAGTATTTT. Its protein product is CASSQWGVADTQYF.

The genes are TRBV21-1 and TRBJ1-3. TRBV21-1 is a pseudogene. The CDR3 has 14 residues. CDR3 nucleotide sequence: TGTGCCAGCAGAAGACTAAGCTCTGGAAACATCATATATTTT. This encodes CASRRLSSGNIIYF.

The rearrangement uses TRBV28 and TRBJ1-2; 9 positions agree with TRBD1. The V gene's germline CDR1 is MDHEN and CDR2 SYDVKM. After removal of 4 bases from V and 4 bases from J, the junction contained 7 bases not matched to a gene. The CDR3 runs 15 residues. The CDR3 region is CASSSAQTGGYGYTF. The CDR3 DNA reads as TGTGCCAGCAGTTCGGCCCAGACAGGGGGCTATGGCTACACCTTC.

The chain couples TRBV19 to TRBJ1-5, with no clear D. Trimming left V 5 bases short and J 4 bases short, with 21 bases between. The CDR3 is 17 residues long. CDR1 is LNHDA and CDR2 is SQIVND in the germline V gene (reference sequence). Here the CDR3 reads CASSPAGFSVRNQPQHF. CDR3 DNA sequence: TGTGCCAGTAGTCCCGCGGGCTTCTCGGTACGGAATCAGCCCCAGCATTTT.